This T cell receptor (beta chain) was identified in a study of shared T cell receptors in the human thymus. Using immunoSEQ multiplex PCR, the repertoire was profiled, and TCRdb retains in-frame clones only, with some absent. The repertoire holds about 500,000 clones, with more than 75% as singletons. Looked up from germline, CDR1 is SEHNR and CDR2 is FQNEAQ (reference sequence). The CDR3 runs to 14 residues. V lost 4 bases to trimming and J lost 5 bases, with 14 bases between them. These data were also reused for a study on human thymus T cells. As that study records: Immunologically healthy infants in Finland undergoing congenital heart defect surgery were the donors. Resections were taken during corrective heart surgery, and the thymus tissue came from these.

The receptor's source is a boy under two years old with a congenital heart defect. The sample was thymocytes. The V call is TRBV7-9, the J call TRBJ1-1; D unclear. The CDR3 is CASSSGRRYTEAFF. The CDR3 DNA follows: TGTGCCAGCAGCTCGGGTAGGCGGTATACTGAAGCTTTCTTT.